This T cell receptor (beta chain) was found in a study of molecular identifiers for immune sequencing clone quantification. Using its own MiXCR run on the PCR reads, TCRdb lists one record per CDR3 protein. Of 70,000 to 95,000 distinct CDR3 sequences detected, roughly 19% appear once; the ten largest clones hold about 0.85%. V shed 4 bases and J shed 4 bases, with 14 bases lying between them. Germline V gene data show CDR1 as SGHNT and CDR2 as YYREEE (reference sequence). This CDR3 has 14 amino acids. This clonotype came up many times. The V gene is TRBV5-4, the J gene TRBJ1-1; D is possibly TRBD1 (6 bases). This clonotype was obtained from a human donor in good health. Some libraries in this study had Jurkat cell RNA spiked in. Sequenced material: naive CD8+ T cells from blood, with Jurkat cell RNA spiked in. Sample subset: FACS-sorted CD8+CD4-CCR7+CD45RA+ naive T cells. The CDR3 sequence is CASSPPGGFTEAFF. As DNA, the CDR3 is TGTGCCAGCAGCCCTCCTGGGGGCTTCACTGAAGCTTTCTTT.